These 20 T cell receptor beta chains were all obtained from the same sample, sequenced in a study of blood T cell repertoires in COVID-19 (dated by TCRdb to the early 2020s). The library was obtained by the immunoSEQ multiplex PCR assay. TCRdb limited this immuneACCESS table to in-frame rearrangements with V and J called. A share of clones is missing; checked studies link under half to unresolved V genes, and the rest is unexplained. In all, the sample holds 180,000 or so clones, and just under 90% of those were seen once. The top ten hold 3% to 4.5% of the sample. The sample comprised peripheral blood. The receptors were sampled from a man between 18 and 29 years old with active or convalescent COVID-19.

The chain combines TRBV18 with TRBJ1-2; D is unclear. This CDR3 has 15 residues. Trimming stripped 2 bases from V and 6 bases from J, with 16 bases between. Germline CDR1 and CDR2: KGHSH and LQKENI. CDR3 nucleotide sequence: TGTGCCAGCTCACCAATACCGGCGGTCCTAGATGGCTACACCTTC. Translation gives CASSPIPAVLDGYTF.

On this clone itself: Other nucleotide sequences in the sample specify the same CDR3. The chain uses TRBV27 and TRBJ2-1, with TRBD2 matching 7 bases. J gave up 6 bases and V 2 bases, and 7 bases lay outside the gene matches. The CDR3 loop spans 15 amino acids. The germline V gene has CDR1 MNHEY and CDR2 SMNVEV (reference sequence). The chain's CDR3 is CASSLGRALTNEQFF. DNA for the CDR3: TGTGCCAGCAGTTTAGGGAGGGCCCTTACCAATGAGCAGTTCTTC.

This chain uses TRBV19 with TRBJ1-1, with 8 bases fitting TRBD1. The CDR3 is made up of 14 amino acids. Germline V gene lookup returns CDR1 LNHDA and CDR2 SQIVND (reference sequence). Trimming took 5 bases from V and 5 from J; bases not matched to a gene: 7. The CDR3 spells CASSSRGRGTEAFF. CDR3 bases: TGTGCCAGTAGTTCCAGGGGGCGCGGGACTGAAGCTTTCTTT.

In DNA form, the CDR3 reads TGTGCCAGCAGCGTAGAGAGAACAGGGGCGCATGACTATGGCTACACCTTC. It translates to CASSVERTGAHDYGYTF. V is TRBV9 and J is TRBJ1-2; 7 bases fit TRBD1. The CDR3 is made up of 17 amino acids. The germline V gene has CDR1 SGDLS and CDR2 YYNGEE. V lost 0 bases, J lost 3 bases, and 11 bases stayed unmatched.

This chain uses TRBV3-1 (or the pseudogene TRBV3-2) with TRBJ1-5, with 7 bases fitting TRBD1. Per germline, CDR1 LGHDT and CDR2 YNNKEL (reference sequence). The CDR3 length is 16 residues. V was clipped by 0 bases and J by 2 bases; unmatched bases: 4. CDR3 DNA: TGTGCCAGCAGCCAAGAGGGCGGGACAGGCAATCAGCCCCAGCATTTT. Protein product: CASSQEGGTGNQPQHF.

CDR3 amino acids: CASRGEGQPQHF. CDR3 sequence (DNA): TGTGCCAGCAGGGGGGAGGGACAGCCCCAGCATTTT. This chain connects TRBV2 to TRBJ1-5, with a possible D match to TRBD1 (5 bases). Germline assignment: CDR1 SNHLY and CDR2 FYNNEI. V gave up 6 bases and J gave up 7 bases, with 10 bases separating them. CDR3 length: 12 amino acids.

J is TRBJ2-1 and V is TRBV5-4, with TRBD2 matching over 16 bases. Germline assignment: CDR1 SGHNT and CDR2 YYREEE (reference sequence). With V trimmed by 4 bases and J by 10 bases, 5 bases remained unmatched. The length of the CDR3 is 15 residues. The CDR3 nucleotides read TGTGCCAGCAGCGCCCCGGGACTAGCGGGGGGGGAGCAGTTCTTC. Translating it yields CASSAPGLAGGEQFF.

The gene calls are TRBV6-1 and TRBJ1-3; 8 nucleotides match TRBD1. Germline V CDR1 and CDR2: MNHNS, SASEGT. V lost 3 bases, J lost 0 bases, and 1 base stayed unmatched. The CDR3 consists of 15 residues. The CDR3 region is CASSETGDSGNTIYF. The CDR3 DNA reads TGTGCCAGCAGTGAGACAGGGGACTCTGGAAACACCATATATTTT.

V and J are TRBV7-2 and TRBJ2-1, with 14 positions matching TRBD2. The CDR3 is 16 residues long. The germline V gene has CDR1 SGHTA and CDR2 FQGNSA. V lost 5 bases to trimming and J lost 6 bases; unmatched junction nucleotides: 6. The CDR3 spells CASSPRTSGGFNEQFF. CDR3 in DNA: TGTGCCAGCAGCCCCCGGACTAGCGGGGGGTTCAATGAGCAGTTCTTC.

In its sample, this clone was seen once. The V gene is TRBV7-9, the J gene TRBJ1-3; D gene ambiguous. The CDR3 loop spans 13 amino acids. The germline V gene has CDR1 SEHNR and CDR2 FQNEAQ (reference sequence). Trimming stripped 11 bases from V and 3 bases from J, with 14 bases between. CDR3 region: CAVDGSLGNTIYF. CDR3 nucleotide sequence: TGTGCCGTCGACGGGAGCCTTGGAAACACCATATATTTT.

This chain connects TRBV6-5 to TRBJ1-1; 7 bases match TRBD1. Per the germline V gene, CDR1 is MNHEY and CDR2 is SVGAGI. This CDR3 comprises 12 residues. Here the CDR3 reads CATRTGNTEAFF. The CDR3 coding sequence is TGTGCGACCCGGACAGGAAACACTGAAGCTTTCTTT.

This rearrangement joins TRBV2 to TRBJ1-5, with a tentative D call TRBD1 (5 bases). V lost 0 bases and J 2 bases, leaving 14 bases between the germline ends. The CDR3 is 17 residues long. Germline assignment: CDR1 SNHLY and CDR2 FYNNEI. The CDR3 reads CASSEALRQGRNQPQHF. The CDR3 coding sequence is TGTGCCAGCAGTGAAGCGCTTCGGCAGGGCCGCAATCAGCCCCAGCATTTT.

The chain links TRBV27 to TRBJ1-6, with D possibly being TRBD1 (6 bases). The CDR3 spans 17 residues. Germline CDR1 MNHEY, CDR2 SMNVEV (reference sequence). The germline V and J ends were trimmed by 6 bases and 3 bases, with 18 bases remaining between them. CDR3 residues: CASSPTGPGRYNSPLHF. The CDR3 nucleotides read TGTGCCAGCAGCCCTACAGGGCCGGGGCGCTATAATTCACCCCTCCACTTT.

The gene calls are TRBV6-5 and TRBJ2-7, with 9 bases that match TRBD2. Germline-derived CDR1 and CDR2 are MNHEY and SVGAGI. Unmatched junction bases numbered 5, after V lost 7 bases and J lost 1 base. The CDR3 is made up of 14 amino acids. The CDR3, as DNA: TGTGCCAGCAAGCCGACTAGCGGTTCCTACGAGCAGTACTTC. Protein product: CASKPTSGSYEQYF.

The chain carries TRBV29-1 and TRBJ1-2, with D tentatively TRBD1 (5 bases). The CDR3 is made up of 11 amino acids. V lost 4 bases, J lost 6 bases, and 9 bases lay in between. Germline CDR1 is SQVTM and CDR2 is ANQGSEA. For the CDR3, the DNA is TGCAGCGTTGGTGGGGCCGATGGCTACACCTTC. It is translated as CSVGGADGYTF.

The gene calls are TRBV30 and TRBJ1-5, with 7 bases lining up with TRBD1. V gave up 3 bases and J gave up 7 bases; unmatched junction bases: 3. Germline V gene data show CDR1 as GTSNPN and CDR2 as SVGIG (reference sequence). The CDR3 contains 12 residues. CDR3 region: CAWSAGGQPQHF. CDR3 DNA: TGTGCCTGGAGCGCAGGGGGGCAGCCCCAGCATTTT.

The genes are TRBV13 and TRBJ1-1, with 7 nucleotides matching TRBD1. The CDR3 contains 14 residues. Germline-derived CDR1 and CDR2 are PRHDT and FYEKMQ (reference sequence). Trimming at V came to 5 bases and at J to 0 bases, leaving 3 bases not matched to a gene. CDR3: CASSPGQVNTEAFF. The CDR3, as DNA: TGTGCCAGCAGCCCAGGACAGGTGAACACTGAAGCTTTCTTT.

V is TRBV6-6 and J is TRBJ2-7, with TRBD2 matching over 8 bases. The germline gives CDR1 MNHNY, CDR2 SVGAGI (reference sequence). The CDR3 sequence is 15 residues long. The J segment lost 2 bases and the V segment lost 2 bases, leaving 5 bases of the junction unmatched. The CDR3 sequence is CASSYGTSKTYEQYF. The CDR3 coding sequence is TGTGCCAGCAGTTACGGGACTAGTAAAACCTACGAGCAGTACTTC.

The CDR3 region has the DNA TGCGCCAGCAGCCATCAACTAGCGGGAGGGCCGTACGAGCAGTACTTC. Protein: CASSHQLAGGPYEQYF. The gene calls are TRBV4-3 and TRBJ2-7, with 13 bases matching TRBD2. Germline V lookup: CDR1 LGHNA, CDR2 YSLEER. The CDR3 runs to 16 residues. V was clipped by 3 bases and J by 4 bases; unmatched bases: 6.

V is TRBV7-2 and J is TRBJ2-5; D gene ambiguous. The CDR3 is made up of 13 amino acids. Germline assignment: CDR1 SGHTA and CDR2 FQGNSA. The V end lost 1 base, the J end lost 0 bases, and 3 bases lay between the germline ends. CDR3 in amino acids: CASSLGDQETQYF. CDR3 DNA sequence: TGTGCCAGCAGCTTAGGCGACCAAGAGACCCAGTACTTC.